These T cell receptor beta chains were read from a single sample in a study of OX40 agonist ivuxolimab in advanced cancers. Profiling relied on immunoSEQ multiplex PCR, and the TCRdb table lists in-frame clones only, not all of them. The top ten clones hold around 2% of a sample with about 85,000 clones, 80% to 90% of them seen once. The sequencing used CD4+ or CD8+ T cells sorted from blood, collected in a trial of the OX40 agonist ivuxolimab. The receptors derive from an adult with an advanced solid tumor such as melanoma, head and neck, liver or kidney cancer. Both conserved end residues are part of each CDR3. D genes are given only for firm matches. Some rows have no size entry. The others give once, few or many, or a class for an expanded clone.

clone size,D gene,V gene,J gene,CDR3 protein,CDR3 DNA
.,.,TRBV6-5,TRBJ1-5,CASSYRLEQPQHF,TGTGCCAGCAGTTACCGACTGGAACAGCCCCAGCATTTT
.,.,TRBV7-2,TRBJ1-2,CASSLDGGPTGYTF,TGTGCCAGCAGCTTAGATGGCGGCCCGACGGGCTACACCTTC
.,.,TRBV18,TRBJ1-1,CASSSVGRLMNTEAFF,TGTGCCAGCTCATCAGTCGGACGGTTGATGAACACTGAAGCTTTCTTT
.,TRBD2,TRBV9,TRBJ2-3,CASSVASGGNTDTQYF,TGTGCCAGCAGCGTGGCTAGCGGGGGAAACACAGATACGCAGTATTTT
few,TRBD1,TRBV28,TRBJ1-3,CASSFRTGGNTIYF,TGTGCCAGCAGTTTTCGGACAGGTGGAAACACCATATATTTT
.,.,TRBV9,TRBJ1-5,CASSLVGVFQPQHF,TGTGCCAGCAGCCTCGTGGGGGTATTCCAGCCCCAGCATTTT
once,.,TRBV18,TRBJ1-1,CASSEGVNTEAFF,TGTGCCAGCTCAGAGGGGGTGAACACTGAAGCTTTCTTT
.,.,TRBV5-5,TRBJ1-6,CASSLAGQSSPLHF,TGTGCCAGCAGCTTGGCCGGTCAGTCTTCACCCCTCCACTTT
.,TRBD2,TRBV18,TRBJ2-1,CASSVVARGASYNEQFF,TGTGCCAGCTCCGTCGTGGCGCGGGGGGCCTCCTACAATGAGCAGTTCTTC
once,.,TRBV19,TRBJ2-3,CATMRPSTDTQYF,TGTGCCACCATGCGACCTAGCACAGATACGCAGTATTTT
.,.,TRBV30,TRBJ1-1,CAWAEGAKAFF,TGTGCCTGGGCCGAAGGGGCGAAAGCTTTCTTT
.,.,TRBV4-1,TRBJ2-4,CASSQERGRGRNIQYF,TGCGCCAGCAGCCAAGAGAGGGGCCGAGGGAGAAACATTCAGTACTTC
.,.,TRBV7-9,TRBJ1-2,CASSLVRSNYGYTF,TGTGCCAGCAGCTTAGTCAGATCAAACTATGGCTACACCTTC
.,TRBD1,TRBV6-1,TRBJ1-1,CASTLQGRNTEAFF,TGTGCCAGCACCTTACAGGGGAGAAACACTGAAGCTTTCTTT
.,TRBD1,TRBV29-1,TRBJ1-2,CSVEGGPAQGAFGYTF,TGCAGCGTTGAAGGGGGCCCTGCACAGGGGGCGTTTGGCTACACCTTC
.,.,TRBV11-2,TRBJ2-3,CASSTATDTQYF,TGTGCCAGCAGCACCGCCACAGATACGCAGTATTTT
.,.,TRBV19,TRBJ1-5,CASSISGSQHF,TGTGCCAGTAGTATCTCCGGCAGCCAGCATTTT
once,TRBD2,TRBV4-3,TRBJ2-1,CASSKETSGGNEQFF,TGCGCCAGCAGCAAAGAGACTAGCGGGGGGAATGAGCAGTTCTTC
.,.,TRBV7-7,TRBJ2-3,CASSPGGTDTQYF,TGTGCTAGCAGCCCGGGGGGCACAGATACGCAGTATTTT
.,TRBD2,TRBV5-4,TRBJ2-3,CATQTSGADTQYF,TGTGCCACCCAGACTAGCGGGGCAGATACGCAGTATTTT
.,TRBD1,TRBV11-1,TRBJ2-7,CASSGQGSYEQYF,TGTGCCAGCAGCGGACAGGGCTCCTACGAGCAGTACTTC
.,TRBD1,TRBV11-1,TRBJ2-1,CASRSGLTGGDEQFF,TGTGCCAGCAGGTCCGGCCTAACAGGGGGCGATGAGCAGTTCTTC
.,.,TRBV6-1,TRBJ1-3,CASSEVQVGGNTIYF,TGTGCCAGCAGTGAAGTACAGGTCGGGGGAAACACCATATATTTT
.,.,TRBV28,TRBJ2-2,CASTGLVVQYYTGELFF,TGTGCCAGCACCGGTTTAGTAGTCCAGTACTACACCGGGGAGCTGTTTTTT
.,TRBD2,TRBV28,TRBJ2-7,CASSEIAGGREQYF,TGTGCCAGCAGTGAAATAGCGGGGGGACGCGAGCAGTACTTC
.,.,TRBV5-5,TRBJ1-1,CASSLGQGFEAFF,TGTGCCAGCAGCTTGGGGCAGGGGTTTGAAGCTTTCTTT
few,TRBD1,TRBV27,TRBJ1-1,CASSLSALLGQGVGTEAFF,TGTGCCAGCAGTTTATCCGCCTTGCTTGGACAGGGGGTCGGCACTGAAGCTTTCTTT
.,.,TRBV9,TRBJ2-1,CASSVGGVNEQFF,TGTGCCAGCAGCGTAGGGGGGGTCAATGAGCAGTTCTTC
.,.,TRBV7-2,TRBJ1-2,CASSLDSNYGYTF,TGTGCCAGCAGCTTAGACAGCAACTATGGCTACACCTTC
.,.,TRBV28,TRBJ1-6,CASSPPGGMASPLHF,TGTGCCAGCAGTCCACCGGGGGGAATGGCTTCACCCCTCCACTTT
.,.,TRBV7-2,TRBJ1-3,CASSPKLGGNTIYF,TGTGCCAGCAGCCCGAAACTGGGGGGAAACACCATATATTTT
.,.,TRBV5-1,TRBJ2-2,CASSTRPVANTGELFF,TGCGCCAGCAGCACCCGGCCAGTCGCGAACACCGGGGAGCTGTTTTTT
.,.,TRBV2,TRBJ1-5,CASSPRAGPTNQPQHF,TGTGCCAGCAGCCCCAGGGCCGGGCCTACCAATCAGCCCCAGCATTTT
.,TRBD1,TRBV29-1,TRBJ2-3,CSVEGGQGGLDTQYF,TGCAGCGTTGAAGGCGGACAGGGTGGGTTAGATACGCAGTATTTT
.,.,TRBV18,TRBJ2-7,CASSPESTGSYEQYF,TGTGCCAGCTCACCTGAATCAACCGGGAGCTACGAGCAGTACTTC
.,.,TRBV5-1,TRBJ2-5,CASSPGDFQETQYF,TGCGCCAGCAGCCCAGGGGACTTCCAAGAGACCCAGTACTTC
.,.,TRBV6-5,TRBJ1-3,CASRRSSSGNTIYF,TGTGCCAGCAGGAGATCATCCTCTGGAAACACCATATATTTT
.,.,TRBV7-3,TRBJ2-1,CASSLFSGDEQFF,TGTGCCAGCAGCTTATTCTCTGGAGATGAGCAGTTCTTC
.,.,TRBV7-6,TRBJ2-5,CASSFLTETQYF,TGTGCCAGCAGCTTTCTAACCGAGACCCAGTACTTC
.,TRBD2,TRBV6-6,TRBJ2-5,CASSPGLAGGRETQYF,TGTGCCAGCAGTCCGGGACTAGCGGGGGGGAGGGAGACCCAGTACTTC
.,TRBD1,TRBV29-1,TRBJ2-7,CSVEGGGQGALEQYF,TGCAGCGTTGAAGGTGGTGGGCAGGGGGCCCTCGAGCAGTACTTC
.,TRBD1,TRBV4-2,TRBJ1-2,CASSQDLQGAWGYTF,TGTGCCAGCAGCCAAGATCTGCAGGGGGCGTGGGGCTACACCTTC
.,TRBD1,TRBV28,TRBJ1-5,CASSWGQSNQPQHF,TGTGCCAGCAGTTGGGGACAGTCCAATCAGCCCCAGCATTTT
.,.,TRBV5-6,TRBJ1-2,CASSYTHYGYTF,TGTGCCAGCAGCTATACACACTATGGCTACACCTTC
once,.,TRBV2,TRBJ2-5,CASSPFRDPETQYF,TGTGCCAGCAGTCCCTTCAGGGATCCAGAGACCCAGTACTTC
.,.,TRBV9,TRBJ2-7,CASSLGVGTDAYEQYF,TGTGCCAGCAGCCTAGGGGTGGGGACGGACGCCTACGAGCAGTACTTC
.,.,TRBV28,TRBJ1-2,CASSLSGRSSGYTF,TGTGCCAGCAGTTTATCGGGAAGATCCAGCGGCTACACCTTC
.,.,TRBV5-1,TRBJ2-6,CASTLDRLSGANVLTF,TGCGCCAGCACCCTGGACCGCCTCTCTGGGGCCAACGTCCTGACTTTC
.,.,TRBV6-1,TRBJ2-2,CASSGRQDGELFF,TGTGCCAGCAGTGGCAGACAGGACGGGGAGCTGTTTTTT
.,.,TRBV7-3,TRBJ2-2,CASSPMGNTGELFF,TGTGCCAGCAGCCCCATGGGGAACACCGGGGAGCTGTTTTTT
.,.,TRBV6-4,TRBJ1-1,CASSDQGLLPNTEAFF,TGTGCCAGCAGTGACCAGGGACTCTTACCGAACACTGAAGCTTTCTTT
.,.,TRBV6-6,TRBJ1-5,CASSYEGGRRQPQHF,TGTGCCAGCAGTTACGAGGGGGGGCGCAGGCAGCCCCAGCATTTT
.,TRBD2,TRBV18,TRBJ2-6,CASSPRGAGGSGANVLTF,TGTGCCAGCTCACCCCGAGGAGCGGGGGGCTCTGGGGCCAACGTCCTGACTTTC
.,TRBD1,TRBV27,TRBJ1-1,CASSLTTGGAATEAFF,TGTGCCAGCAGTTTGACTACAGGGGGCGCGGCCACTGAAGCTTTCTTT